This is a list of T cell receptor beta chains from one sample in a study of cytomegalovirus exposure and HLA in healthy donors. Measured with immunoSEQ multiplex PCR; TCRdb has only the in-frame clones, and not every one. The sample has approximately 150,000 clones, approximately 71% seen once. Source material: PBMCs. These receptors originate from a man aged 35-49 years in good health and CMV-seronegative. The CDR3 runs from the conserved cysteine through the conserved F or W. A D gene is named only where the DNA matches it firmly. Size tells how often a clone was seen (once, few, many) or the class of an expanded clone, and some rows leave it out.

cdr3_length,j_call,d_call,clone_size,v_call,cdr3_nt,cdr3_aa
13,TRBJ1-1,NA,few,TRBV6-1,TGTGCCAGCAGGAGCGGGACTTGGACTGAAGCTTTCTTT,CASRSGTWTEAFF
15,TRBJ1-1,NA,NA,TRBV7-2,TGTGCCAGCAGCTTAGCGGCAGAAATGAACACTGAAGCTTTCTTT,CASSLAAEMNTEAFF
15,TRBJ1-1,NA,NA,TRBV19,TGTGCCAGTAGTATATGGGGGGCGGGGGGCACTGAAGCTTTCTTT,CASSIWGAGGTEAFF
15,TRBJ2-1,TRBD2,NA,TRBV27,TGTGCCAGCAGGCGTTATCTATGGACTAGCAATGAGCAGTTCTTC,CASRRYLWTSNEQFF
13,TRBJ1-2,NA,NA,TRBV5-4,TGTGCCAGCAGCAATAAGGAGGACTATGGCTACACCTTC,CASSNKEDYGYTF
16,TRBJ2-1,TRBD2,once,TRBV9,TGTGCCAGCAGCACGACGGGACTAGCGGGGGGGGGTGAGCAGTTCTTC,CASSTTGLAGGGEQFF
14,TRBJ1-5,NA,NA,TRBV7-8,TGTGCCAGCAGCCCGGGCAGGGGCAATCAGCCCCAGCATTTT,CASSPGRGNQPQHF
16,TRBJ2-7,NA,few,TRBV5-4,TGCGCCAGCAGCCAAGACCCCCTGGACAGTCCATACGAGCAGTACTTC,CASSQDPLDSPYEQYF
13,TRBJ2-5,NA,NA,TRBV15,TGTGCCACCAGCATTCAGGGGCGAGAGACCCAGTACTTC,CATSIQGRETQYF
15,TRBJ1-1,NA,NA,TRBV5-4,TGTGCCAGCAGCCCGTTGACAGCCATGAACACTGAAGCTTTCTTT,CASSPLTAMNTEAFF
14,TRBJ2-7,TRBD1,NA,TRBV28,TGTGCCAGCAGTTTATTGGGACAGGCCTACGAGCAGTACTTC,CASSLLGQAYEQYF
15,TRBJ2-7,NA,NA,TRBV5-1,TGCGCCAGCAGCTTAAGTCCGATAGGGGGCTACGAGCAGTACTTC,CASSLSPIGGYEQYF
15,TRBJ2-3,NA,NA,TRBV7-6,TGTGCCAGCAGCTTAGCGAGCTATAGCACAGATACGCAGTATTTT,CASSLASYSTDTQYF
15,TRBJ1-5,TRBD1,NA,TRBV28,TGTGCCAGCAGCCCAGGGGGCGCTTACAATCAGCCCCAGCATTTT,CASSPGGAYNQPQHF
16,TRBJ1-4,NA,NA,TRBV7-2,TGTGCCAGCAGCTTAGAACGATCGGGGGGTAGTGAAAAACTGTTTTTT,CASSLERSGGSEKLFF
14,TRBJ2-5,TRBD2,NA,TRBV28,TGTGCCAGCAGTCGGGCGGGGGGGGCCGAGACCCAGTACTTC,CASSRAGGAETQYF
12,TRBJ2-7,TRBD2,NA,TRBV5-4,TGTGCCAGCAGCCGGGAGGGAGGCGAGCAGTACTTC,CASSREGGEQYF
15,TRBJ1-3,TRBD1,once,TRBV18,TGTGCCAGCTCACCGGGGACAGACTCTGGAAACACCATATATTTT,CASSPGTDSGNTIYF
15,TRBJ2-7,NA,once,TRBV5-6,TGTGCCAGCAGCTTCCTGGGCAGGCAGGACTACGAGCAGTACTTC,CASSFLGRQDYEQYF
14,TRBJ2-7,TRBD2,few,TRBV6-1,TGTGCCAGCAGTGGGACTAGCGGTTCCTACGAGCAGTACTTC,CASSGTSGSYEQYF
15,TRBJ2-5,TRBD2,NA,TRBV7-9,TGTGCCAGCAGCTTGGGCGGGGGGTACCAAGAGACCCAGTACTTC,CASSLGGGYQETQYF
16,TRBJ1-2,TRBD1,NA,TRBV6-6,TGTGCCAGCAGAGCAATTTGGGGACAGGGAAGCTATGGCTACACCTTC,CASRAIWGQGSYGYTF
13,TRBJ2-3,TRBD1,NA,TRBV4-1,TGCGCCAGCAGCCCGACAGGGGCAGATACGCAGTATTTT,CASSPTGADTQYF
14,TRBJ2-7,NA,NA,TRBV27,TGTGCCAGCAGTGACCGGGACTCTGCCTACGAGCAGTACTTC,CASSDRDSAYEQYF
14,TRBJ2-7,TRBD1,few,TRBV5-1,TGCGCCAGCAGCTTTGGGACAGGGGGCGTCGAGCAGTACTTC,CASSFGTGGVEQYF
14,TRBJ1-5,TRBD1,few,TRBV27,TGTGCCAGCTCTACGGGACAGGGTTTTCAGCCCCAGCATTTT,CASSTGQGFQPQHF
16,TRBJ1-5,TRBD1,NA,TRBV7-2,TGTGCCAGCAGCTTAGCCCTGGGACAGGGGATTGGGCCCCAGCATTTT,CASSLALGQGIGPQHF
13,TRBJ1-2,NA,few,TRBV5-1,TGCGCCAGCAGCTTGTTCAGTAACTATGGCTACACCTTC,CASSLFSNYGYTF